This TCR beta chain comes out of a study of cytomegalovirus exposure and HLA in healthy donors. Study-wide results and limits: The authors enumerated 150 to 200 TCR beta chains as linked to cytomegalovirus. Immune exposure data for these donors was limited to CMV serostatus. Most TCR sequences were uncommon, yet certain public TCRs appeared in many donors. In vitro experiments confirmed that a few CMV-associated chains were specific for CMV antigens.

PCR involved 60 Vbeta and 13 Jbeta primers. The protocol was immunoSEQ multiplex PCR, while the TCRdb copy is restricted to in-frame clones and leaves out a portion. This sample yields over 200,000 clones, of which 82% are seen a single time; around 5.4% belongs to the top ten. The CDR3 totals 15 residues. The germline CDR1 and CDR2 sequences are SGHTA and FQGTGA. Comments on this clone: Its antigen is as yet unknown.

This receptor was taken from a woman aged 40 to 49 in good health and CMV-seropositive. This chain links TRBV7-3 with TRBJ2-5; the D gene could be TRBD1 or TRBD2 (6 bases each). The assigned J gene may be wrong: the sequence end matches TRBJ2-7 better. The sequenced material came from PBMCs. CDR3 nucleotides: TGTGCCAGCAGCTTGGAGTATGGAGGGGGCTACGAGCAGTACTTC. It encodes CASSLEYGGGYEQYF.